This T cell receptor (beta chain) was identified during a study of shared clonotypes between healthy human individuals. Method: immunoSEQ multiplex PCR; TCRdb's copy keeps in-frame clones and lacks some. The sample lists 650,000 to 750,000 clones, about two thirds seen once, with around 2% in the top ten. The sample was memory CD4+ T cells sorted from blood. Subset of the sample: CD45RA-negative fraction. This clonotype was sampled from a woman aged 25 to 45 in good health.

The CDR3 DNA reads TGCGCCAGCAGCTGGGACAGTCGAAGGGTTGGCTACACCTTC. It encodes CASSWDSRRVGYTF. The rearrangement links TRBV5-1 to TRBJ1-2; TRBD1 matches 7 bases. The CDR3 has 14 residues. V dropped 3 bases and J dropped 7; count of bases not matched to a gene: 9. CDR1 and CDR2 from the germline V gene are SGHRS and YFSETQ.